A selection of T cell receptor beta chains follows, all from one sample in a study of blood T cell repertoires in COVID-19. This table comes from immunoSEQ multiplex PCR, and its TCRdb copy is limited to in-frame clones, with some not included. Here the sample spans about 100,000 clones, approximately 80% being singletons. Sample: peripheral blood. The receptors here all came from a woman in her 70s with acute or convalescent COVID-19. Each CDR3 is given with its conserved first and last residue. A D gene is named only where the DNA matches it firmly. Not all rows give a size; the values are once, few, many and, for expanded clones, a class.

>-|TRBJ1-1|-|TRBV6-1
TGTGCCAGCAGTGAAGTTAAGACTATAGACCCTGAAGCTTTCTTT
CASSEVKTIDPEAFF
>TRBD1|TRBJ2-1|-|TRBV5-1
TGCGCCAGCAGCCCCCCCCAGGGGGCCTCCTACAATGAGCAGTTCTTC
CASSPPQGASYNEQFF
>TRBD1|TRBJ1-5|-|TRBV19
TGTGCCAGTACCACCAGACAGGGTTCCCAGCCCCAGCATTTT
CASTTRQGSQPQHF
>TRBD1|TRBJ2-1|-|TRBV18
TGTGCCAGCTCACAGGGACAGGGGATCGGGCAGTTCTTC
CASSQGQGIGQFF
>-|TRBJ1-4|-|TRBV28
TGTGCCAGTCACCGGGATCCCAAAAGATCTAATGAAAAACTGTTTTTT
CASHRDPKRSNEKLFF
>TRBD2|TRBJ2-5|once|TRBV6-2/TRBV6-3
TGTGCCAGCAGTTACACCGGGGGGGCCCCCGCGGCCCAGTACTTC
CASSYTGGAPAAQYF
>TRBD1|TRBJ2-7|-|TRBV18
TGTGCCAGCTCACCGAACTTGGGGGGACAGGGCGATCCCTACGAGCAGTACTTC
CASSPNLGGQGDPYEQYF
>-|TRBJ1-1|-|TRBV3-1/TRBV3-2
TGTGCCAGCAGCCAACTCGACAGGAACACTGAAGCTTTCTTT
CASSQLDRNTEAFF
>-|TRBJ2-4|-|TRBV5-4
TGTGCCAGCAGCTTGGCCGGGGGGCTTACTGGAAACATTCAGTACTTC
CASSLAGGLTGNIQYF
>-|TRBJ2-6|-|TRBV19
TGTGCCAGTAGTAGGGGCCCAGGGGACTCTGGGGCCAACGTCCTGACTTTC
CASSRGPGDSGANVLTF
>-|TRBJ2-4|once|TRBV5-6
TGTGCCAGCAGCTTGGCTTCCGGCAGAGACAGGTACTTC
CASSLASGRDRYF
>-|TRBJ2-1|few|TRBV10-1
TGCGCCACGACCCGGAGCTACAATGAGCAGTTCTTC
CATTRSYNEQFF
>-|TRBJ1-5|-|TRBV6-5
TGTGCCACCCGGGACTCCACTACAAATCAGCCCCAGCATTTT
CATRDSTTNQPQHF
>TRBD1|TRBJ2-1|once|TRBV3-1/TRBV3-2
TGTGCCAGCAGCCAAGGACTAGACAGGGGGCCCCTAAATGAGCAGTTCTTC
CASSQGLDRGPLNEQFF
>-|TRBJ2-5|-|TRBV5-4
TGTGCCAGCAGCTTGCAGGGTTTGGGGACCCAGTACTTC
CASSLQGLGTQYF